Sequencing of this TCR beta chain was carried out in a study of radiotherapy plus CTLA-4 blockade in lung cancer (dated by TCRdb to the late 2010s). About the study as a whole: Among enrolled patients, roughly 18% had an objective response and 31% reached disease control.

Preparation of the library involved the immunoSEQ multiplex PCR assay. TCRdb holds this immuneACCESS table with in-frame rearrangements only. Some clones are missing; in checked studies, unresolved V genes explain under half, and the rest has no known cause. This sample lists about 87,000 clones; more than 85% were detected once. Around 17% of the sample is in the top ten clones. Remarks on this clone: No cognate antigen has been identified for it. The input lacks base qualities; no much larger clone sits a single base away.

Overall study results and their limits: Early dynamic changes in blood T cell clones, together with increased serum interferon-beta after radiation, were reported as the strongest predictors of response. After treatment with radiotherapy and ipilimumab, TCR clones that came from tumors expanded in the peripheral blood.

The CDR3 numbers 13 residues from cysteine through phenylalanine. The kept DNA is CDR3 alone, 39 bases in frame from the first base. Looking up the germline V gene yields CDR1 MNHEY and CDR2 SVGAGI. The germline ends are 12 bases apart after V is trimmed by 4 bases and J by 8 bases. The study tested focal radiation therapy combined with CTLA-4 blockade (ipilimumab) in patients with chemo-refractory metastatic non-small-cell lung cancer. The sample consisted of peripheral blood, taken from a patient treated with radiotherapy plus ipilimumab. This chain joins TRBV6-5 to TRBJ2-1; the D gene is perhaps TRBD2, on 5 matching bases. The sequence was obtained from a human donor with non-small cell lung cancer that progressed on radiotherapy plus ipilimumab. The DNA is as follows: TGTGCCAGCAGTTCCAGGCCCGGGGATGAGCAGTTCTTC. Translated, this is CASSSRPGDEQFF.